The sequence of this T cell receptor (beta chain) was determined in a study of cytomegalovirus exposure and HLA in healthy donors. Study-level findings and limits: It was reportedly the case that the classifier diagnosed cytomegalovirus status with high specificity and sensitivity. TCR beta V- and J-gene trimming, according to a later analysis, was linked to a missense DCLRE1C variant.

This PCR relied on a set of 60 Vbeta primers and 13 Jbeta primers. Measured with immunoSEQ multiplex PCR; TCRdb has only the in-frame clones, and not every one. The table records under 200,000 clones, roughly 80% of them present only once. This clone was seen a single time. As yet, its antigen is unknown. The sample taken for sequencing was PBMCs. The sequence was collected from a young woman in good health and CMV-seronegative.

The CDR3: CASSLTREETQYF. As DNA, the CDR3 is TGTGCCAGCAGCTTAACCAGGGAAGAGACCCAGTACTTC. V is TRBV7-3 and J is TRBJ2-5; possibly TRBD1 for D (5 bases). Germline V CDR1 and CDR2: SGHTA, FQGTGA. V was cut by 0 bases and J by 3 bases, with 5 bases left in between. The CDR3 length is 13 residues. The variable domain in full, with the rest retrieved from reference TRBV7-3 and TRBJ2-5, is GAGVSQTPSNKVTEKGKYVELRCDPISGHTALYWYRQSLGQGPEFLIYFQGTGAADDSGLPNDRFFAVRPEGSVSTLKIQRTERGDSAVYLCASSLTREETQYFGPGTRLLVL.